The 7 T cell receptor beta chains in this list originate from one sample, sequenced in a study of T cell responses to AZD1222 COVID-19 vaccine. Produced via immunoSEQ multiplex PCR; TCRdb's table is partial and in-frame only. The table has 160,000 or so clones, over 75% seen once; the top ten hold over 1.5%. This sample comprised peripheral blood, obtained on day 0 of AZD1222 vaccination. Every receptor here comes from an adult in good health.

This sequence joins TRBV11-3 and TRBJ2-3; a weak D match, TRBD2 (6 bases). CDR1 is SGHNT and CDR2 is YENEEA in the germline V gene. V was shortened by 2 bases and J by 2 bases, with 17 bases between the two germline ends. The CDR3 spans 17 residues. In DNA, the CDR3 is TGTGCCAGCAGCTTAAGGGGTGCGGGGTCCTCCACAGATACGCAGTATTTT. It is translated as CASSLRGAGSSTDTQYF.

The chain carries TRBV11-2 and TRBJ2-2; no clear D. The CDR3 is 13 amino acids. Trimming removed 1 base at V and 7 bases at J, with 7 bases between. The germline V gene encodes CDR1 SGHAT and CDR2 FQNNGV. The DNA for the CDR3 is TGTGCCAGCAGCTTAGTTTCTATCGGGGAGCTGTTTTTT. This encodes CASSLVSIGELFF.

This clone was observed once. The CDR3 reads CASSPSGVNTEAFF. In nucleotides, the CDR3 is TGTGCCAGCTCACCATCAGGGGTGAACACTGAAGCTTTCTTT. This chain links TRBV18 with TRBJ1-1; maybe TRBD1 (6 bases). In germline, CDR1 is KGHSH, CDR2 LQKENI. V was cut by 2 bases and J by 0 bases, with 7 bases left in between. The CDR3 length is 14 residues. Full variable domain (missing parts from reference TRBV18 and TRBJ1-1): NAGVMQNPRHLVRRRGQEARLRCSPMKGHSHVYWYRQLPEEGLKFMVYLQKENIIDESGMPKERFSAEFPKEGPSILRIQQVVRGDSAAYFCASSPSGVNTEAFFGQGTRLTVV.

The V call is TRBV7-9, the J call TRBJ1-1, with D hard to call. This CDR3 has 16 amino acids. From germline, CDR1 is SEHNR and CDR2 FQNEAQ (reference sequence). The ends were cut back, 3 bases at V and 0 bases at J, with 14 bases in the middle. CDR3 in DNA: TGTGCCAGCAGCTTGGGCCAGACCGATATGAACACTGAAGCTTTCTTT. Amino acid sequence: CASSLGQTDMNTEAFF.

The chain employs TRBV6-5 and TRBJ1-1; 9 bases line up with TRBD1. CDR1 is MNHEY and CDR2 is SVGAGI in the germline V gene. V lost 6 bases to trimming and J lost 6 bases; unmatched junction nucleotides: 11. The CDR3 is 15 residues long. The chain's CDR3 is CASRTDTGGASEAFF. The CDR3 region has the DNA TGTGCCAGCAGAACCGATACAGGGGGCGCGTCTGAAGCTTTCTTT.

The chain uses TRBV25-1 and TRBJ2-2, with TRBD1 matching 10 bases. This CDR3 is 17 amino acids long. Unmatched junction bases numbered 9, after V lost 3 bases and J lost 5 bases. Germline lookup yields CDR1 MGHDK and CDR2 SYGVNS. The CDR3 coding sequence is TGTGCCAGCAGTGACCGCGGACAGGGGGGAGATACCGGGGAGCTGTTTTTT. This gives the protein CASSDRGQGGDTGELFF.

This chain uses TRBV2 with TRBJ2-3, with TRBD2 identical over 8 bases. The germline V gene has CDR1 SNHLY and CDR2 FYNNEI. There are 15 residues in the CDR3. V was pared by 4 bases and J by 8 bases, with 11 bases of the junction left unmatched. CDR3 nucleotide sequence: TGTGCCAGCAGTGTACTCCGGGAGGGCCTCGGTACGCAGTATTTT. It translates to CASSVLREGLGTQYF.